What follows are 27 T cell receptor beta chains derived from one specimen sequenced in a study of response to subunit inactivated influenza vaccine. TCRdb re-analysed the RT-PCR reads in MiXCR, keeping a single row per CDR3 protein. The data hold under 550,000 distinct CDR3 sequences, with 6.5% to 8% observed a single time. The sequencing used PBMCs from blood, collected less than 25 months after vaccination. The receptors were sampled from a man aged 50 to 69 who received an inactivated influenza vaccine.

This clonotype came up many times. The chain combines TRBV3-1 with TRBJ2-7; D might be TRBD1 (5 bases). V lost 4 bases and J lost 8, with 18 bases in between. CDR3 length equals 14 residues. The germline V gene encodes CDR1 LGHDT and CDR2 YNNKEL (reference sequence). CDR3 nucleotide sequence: TGTGCCAGCAGCCGCGGAAGGGAAGGGGTAAAGCAGTACTTC. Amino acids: CASSRGREGVKQYF.

CDR3 DNA sequence: TGTGCCAGCAGGGACGGGACTAGCTGGAGTTTTAGGAGTAATGAGCAGTTCTTC. Translation gives CASRDGTSWSFRSNEQFF. The gene calls are TRBV2 and TRBJ2-1, with 9 bases that match TRBD2. Germline-derived CDR1 and CDR2 are SNHLY and FYNNEI. The CDR3 sequence is 18 residues long. The ends lost 6 bases at V and 7 bases at J; junction bases unmatched: 19. Looking up the rest from reference TRBV2 and TRBJ2-1 gives the full variable domain: EPEVTQTPSHQVTQMGQEVILRCVPISNHLYFYWYRQILGQKVEFLVSFYNNEISEKSEIFDDQFSVERPDGSNFTLKIRSTKLEDSAMYFCASRDGTSWSFRSNEQFFGPGTRLTVL.

The CDR3 nucleotides read TGTGCCAGCAGCGGGACTAGCGGTACCAGCCAGTACTTC. It translates to CASSGTSGTSQYF. The genes are TRBV9 and TRBJ2-7; 10 nucleotides agree with TRBD2. V dropped 3 bases and J dropped 10; count of bases not matched to a gene: 7. The CDR3 spans 13 residues. Per the germline V gene, CDR1 is SGDLS and CDR2 is YYNGEE.

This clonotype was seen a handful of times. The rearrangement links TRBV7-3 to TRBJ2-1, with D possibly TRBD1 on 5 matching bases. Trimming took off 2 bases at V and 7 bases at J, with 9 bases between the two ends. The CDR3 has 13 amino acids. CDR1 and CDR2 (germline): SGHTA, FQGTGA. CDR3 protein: CASSLAGSNEQFF. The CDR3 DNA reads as TGTGCCAGCAGCTTAGCAGGGTCAAATGAGCAGTTCTTC.

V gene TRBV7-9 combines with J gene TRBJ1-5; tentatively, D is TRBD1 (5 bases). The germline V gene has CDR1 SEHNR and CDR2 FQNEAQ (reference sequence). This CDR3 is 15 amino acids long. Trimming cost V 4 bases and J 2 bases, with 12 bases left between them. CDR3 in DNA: TGTGCCAGCAGCTCCAGGGAGGTGGGCAATCAGCCCCAGCATTTT. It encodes CASSSREVGNQPQHF.

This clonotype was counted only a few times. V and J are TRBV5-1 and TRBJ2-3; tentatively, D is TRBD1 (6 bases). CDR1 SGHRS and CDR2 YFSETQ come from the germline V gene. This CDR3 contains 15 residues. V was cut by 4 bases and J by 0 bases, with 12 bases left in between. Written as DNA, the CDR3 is TGCGCCAGCAGCGCGGACAGCCCTAGCACAGATACGCAGTATTTT. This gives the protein CASSADSPSTDTQYF.

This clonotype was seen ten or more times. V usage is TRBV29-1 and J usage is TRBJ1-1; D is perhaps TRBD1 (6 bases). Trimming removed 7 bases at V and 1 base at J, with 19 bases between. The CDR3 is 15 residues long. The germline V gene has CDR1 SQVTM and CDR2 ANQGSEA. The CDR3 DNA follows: TGCAGCGCCGGGGGGGCAGGGGCCCCGAACACTGAAGCTTTCTTT. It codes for CSAGGAGAPNTEAFF.

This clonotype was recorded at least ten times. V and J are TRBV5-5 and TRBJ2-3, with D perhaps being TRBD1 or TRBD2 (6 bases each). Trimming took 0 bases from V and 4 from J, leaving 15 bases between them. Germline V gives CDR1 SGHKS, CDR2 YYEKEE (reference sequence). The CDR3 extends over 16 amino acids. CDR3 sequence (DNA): TGTGCCAGCAGCTTGGGGGGGGCCAGCAGCTCAGATACGCAGTATTTT. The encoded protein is CASSLGGASSSDTQYF.

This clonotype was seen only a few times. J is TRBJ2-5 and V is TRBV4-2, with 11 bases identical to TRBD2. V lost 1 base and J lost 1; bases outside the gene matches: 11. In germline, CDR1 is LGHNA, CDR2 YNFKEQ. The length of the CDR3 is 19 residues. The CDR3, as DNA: TGTGCCAGCAGCCAAGTGTCCGGACTAGCGGGCTCAGGCCAAGAGACCCAGTACTTC. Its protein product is CASSQVSGLAGSGQETQYF.

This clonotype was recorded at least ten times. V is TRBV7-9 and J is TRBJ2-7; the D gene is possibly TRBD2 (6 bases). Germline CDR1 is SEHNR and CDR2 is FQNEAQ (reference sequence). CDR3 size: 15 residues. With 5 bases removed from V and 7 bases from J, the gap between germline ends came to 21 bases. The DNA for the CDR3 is TGTGCCAGCAGCCCCGGAGGGAACTTTATAATGGAGCAGTACTTC. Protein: CASSPGGNFIMEQYF.

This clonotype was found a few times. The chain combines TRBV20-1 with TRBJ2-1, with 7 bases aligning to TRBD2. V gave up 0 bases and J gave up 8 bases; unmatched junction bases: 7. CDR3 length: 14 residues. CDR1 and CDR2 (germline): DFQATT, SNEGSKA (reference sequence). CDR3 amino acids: CSARDLAGEYEQFF. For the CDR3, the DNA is TGCAGTGCTAGAGATCTGGCGGGGGAGTATGAGCAGTTCTTC.

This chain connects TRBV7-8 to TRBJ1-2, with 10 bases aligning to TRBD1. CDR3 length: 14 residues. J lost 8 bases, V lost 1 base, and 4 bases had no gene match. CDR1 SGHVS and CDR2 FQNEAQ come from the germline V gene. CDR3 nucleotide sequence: TGTGCCAGCAGCTTAGGACAGGGGGCTTGGGGCTACACCTTC. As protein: CASSLGQGAWGYTF.

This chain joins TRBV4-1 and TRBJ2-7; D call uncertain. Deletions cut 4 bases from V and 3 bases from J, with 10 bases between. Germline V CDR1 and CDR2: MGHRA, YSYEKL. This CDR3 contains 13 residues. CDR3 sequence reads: CASSRGVNYEQYF. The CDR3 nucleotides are TGCGCCAGCAGCCGTGGCGTGAACTACGAGCAGTACTTC.

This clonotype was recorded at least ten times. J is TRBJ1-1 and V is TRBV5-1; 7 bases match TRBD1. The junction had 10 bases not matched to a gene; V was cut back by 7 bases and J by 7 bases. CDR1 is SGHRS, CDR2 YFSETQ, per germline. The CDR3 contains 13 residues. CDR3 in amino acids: CASSRGGGDEAFF. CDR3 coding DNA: TGCGCCAGCTCCCGAGGGGGCGGCGATGAAGCTTTCTTT.

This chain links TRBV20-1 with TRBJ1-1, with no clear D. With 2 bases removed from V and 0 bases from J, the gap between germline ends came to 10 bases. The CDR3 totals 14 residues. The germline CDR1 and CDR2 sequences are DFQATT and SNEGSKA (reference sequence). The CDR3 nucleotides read TGCAGTGCTAGACTGGCAGAAATGAACACTGAAGCTTTCTTT. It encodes CSARLAEMNTEAFF.

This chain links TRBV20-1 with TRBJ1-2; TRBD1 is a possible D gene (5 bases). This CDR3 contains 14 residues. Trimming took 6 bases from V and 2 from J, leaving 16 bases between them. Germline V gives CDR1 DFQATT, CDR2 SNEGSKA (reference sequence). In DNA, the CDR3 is TGCAGTGCGCGGACTCGGGACGGGAACTATGGCTACACCTTC. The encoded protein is CSARTRDGNYGYTF.

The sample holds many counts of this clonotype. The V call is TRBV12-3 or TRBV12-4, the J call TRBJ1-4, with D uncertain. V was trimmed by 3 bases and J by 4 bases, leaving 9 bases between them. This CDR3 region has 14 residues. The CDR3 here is CASSLSRHNEKLFF. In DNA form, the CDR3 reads TGTGCCAGCAGTTTGTCCAGACATAATGAAAAACTGTTTTTT.

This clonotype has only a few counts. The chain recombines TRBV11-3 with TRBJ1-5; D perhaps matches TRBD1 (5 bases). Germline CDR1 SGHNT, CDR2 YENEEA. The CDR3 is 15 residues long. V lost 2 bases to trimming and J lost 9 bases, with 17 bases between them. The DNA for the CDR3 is TGTGCCAGCAGCTTAATAAGCACAGGTCGAGGGCCCCAGCATTTT. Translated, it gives CASSLISTGRGPQHF.

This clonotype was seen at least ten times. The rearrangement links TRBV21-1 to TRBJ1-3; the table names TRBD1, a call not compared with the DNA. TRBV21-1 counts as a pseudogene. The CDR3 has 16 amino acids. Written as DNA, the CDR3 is TGTGCCAGCAGCAACGGACAGGAGAGCTCTGGAAACACCATATATTTT. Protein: CASSNGQESSGNTIYF.

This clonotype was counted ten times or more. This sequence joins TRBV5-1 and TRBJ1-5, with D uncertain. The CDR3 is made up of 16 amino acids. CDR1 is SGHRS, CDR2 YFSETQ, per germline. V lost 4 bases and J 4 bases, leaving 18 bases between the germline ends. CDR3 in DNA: TGCGCCAGCAGCCTGCGGGGAAAGGATGGAAATCAGCCCCAGCATTTT. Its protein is CASSLRGKDGNQPQHF.

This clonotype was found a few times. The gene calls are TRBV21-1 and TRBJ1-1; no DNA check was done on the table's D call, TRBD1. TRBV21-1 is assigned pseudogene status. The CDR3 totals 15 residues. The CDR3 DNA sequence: TGTGCCAGCAGCACCGGACAGGGCCTGAACACTGAAGCTTTCTTT. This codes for CASSTGQGLNTEAFF.

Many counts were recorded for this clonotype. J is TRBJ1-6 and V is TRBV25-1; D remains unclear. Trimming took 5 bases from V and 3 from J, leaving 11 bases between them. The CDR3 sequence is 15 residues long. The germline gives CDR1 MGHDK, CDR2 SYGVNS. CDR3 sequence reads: CASSPHGFYNSPLHF. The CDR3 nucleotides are TGTGCCAGCAGTCCCCACGGATTCTATAATTCACCCCTCCACTTT.

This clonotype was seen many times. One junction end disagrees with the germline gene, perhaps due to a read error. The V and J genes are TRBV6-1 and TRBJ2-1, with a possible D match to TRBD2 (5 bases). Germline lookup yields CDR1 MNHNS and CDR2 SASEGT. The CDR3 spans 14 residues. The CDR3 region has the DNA TGTGCCAGCAGGGAAGCGGTTTCCTACAATGAGCAGTTCTTC. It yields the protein CASREAVSYNEQFF.

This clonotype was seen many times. In DNA, the CDR3 is TGCGCCAGCAGCCCGGGGGCAGGGGAGGTTCAGCCCCAGCATTTT. It encodes CASSPGAGEVQPQHF. The V call is TRBV5-1, the J call TRBJ1-5; a weak D match, TRBD1 (6 bases). The CDR3 loop spans 15 amino acids. The V end lost 4 bases, the J end lost 6 bases, and 17 bases lay between the germline ends. CDR1 SGHRS and CDR2 YFSETQ come from the germline V gene.

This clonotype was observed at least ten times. CDR3 sequence reads: CSVDRVGRQPQHF. The CDR3 DNA sequence: TGCAGCGTTGACAGGGTCGGTCGTCAGCCCCAGCATTTT. The rearrangement links TRBV29-1 to TRBJ1-5, with D possibly matching TRBD1 (5 bases). Trimming pared 3 bases from V and 6 bases from J, leaving 12 bases between. Germline V lookup: CDR1 SQVTM, CDR2 ANQGSEA. This CDR3 is 13 amino acids long. The variable domain in full, with the rest retrieved from reference TRBV29-1 and TRBJ1-5, is SAVISQKPSRDICQRGTSLTIQCQVDSQVTMMFWYRQQPGQSLTLIATANQGSEATYESGFVIDKFPISRPNLTFSTLTVSNMSPEDSSIYLCSVDRVGRQPQHFGDGTRLSIL.

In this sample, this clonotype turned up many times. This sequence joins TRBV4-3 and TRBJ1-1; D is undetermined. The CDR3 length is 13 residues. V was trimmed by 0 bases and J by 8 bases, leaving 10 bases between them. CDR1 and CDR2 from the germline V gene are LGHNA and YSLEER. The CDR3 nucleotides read TGCGCCAGCAGCCAAGATATAGCAGGAGAAGCTTTCTTT. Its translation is CASSQDIAGEAFF.

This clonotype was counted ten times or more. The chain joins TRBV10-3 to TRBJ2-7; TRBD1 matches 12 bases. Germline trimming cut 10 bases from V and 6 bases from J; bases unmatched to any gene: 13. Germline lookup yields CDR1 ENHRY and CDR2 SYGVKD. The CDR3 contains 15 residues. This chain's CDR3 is CATLSTGTGGGEQYF. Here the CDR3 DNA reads TGTGCCACCCTTTCCACCGGGACAGGGGGCGGCGAGCAGTACTTC.